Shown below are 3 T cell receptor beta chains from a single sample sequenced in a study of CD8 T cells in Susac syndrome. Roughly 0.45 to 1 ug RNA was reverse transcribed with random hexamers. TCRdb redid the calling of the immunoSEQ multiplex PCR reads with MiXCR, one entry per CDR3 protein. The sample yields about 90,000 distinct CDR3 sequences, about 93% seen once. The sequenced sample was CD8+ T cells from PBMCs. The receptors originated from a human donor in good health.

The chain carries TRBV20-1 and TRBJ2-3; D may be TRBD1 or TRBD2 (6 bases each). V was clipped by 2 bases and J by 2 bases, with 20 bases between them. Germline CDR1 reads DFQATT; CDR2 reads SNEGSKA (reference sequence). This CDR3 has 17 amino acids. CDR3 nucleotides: TGCAGTGCTAGATCTTCCGCGGGGACACGAACCACAGATACGCAGTATTTT. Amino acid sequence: CSARSSAGTRTTDTQYF.

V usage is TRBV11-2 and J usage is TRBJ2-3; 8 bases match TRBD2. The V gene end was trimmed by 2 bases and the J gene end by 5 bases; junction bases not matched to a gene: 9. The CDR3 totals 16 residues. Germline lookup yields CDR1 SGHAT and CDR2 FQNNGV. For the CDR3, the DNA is TGTGCCAGCAGCTTATTTTTTAGCGGGGTTAAAGATACGCAGTATTTT. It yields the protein CASSLFFSGVKDTQYF. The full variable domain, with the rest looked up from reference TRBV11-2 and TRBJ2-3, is EAGVAQSPRYKIIEKRQSVAFWCNPISGHATLYWYQQILGQGPKLLIQFQNNGVVDDSQLPKDRFSAERLKGVDSTLKIQPAKLEDSAVYLCASSLFFSGVKDTQYFGPGTRLTVL.

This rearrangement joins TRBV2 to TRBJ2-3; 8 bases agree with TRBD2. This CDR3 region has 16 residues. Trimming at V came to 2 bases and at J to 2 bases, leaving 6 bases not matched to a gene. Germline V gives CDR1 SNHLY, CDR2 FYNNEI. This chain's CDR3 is CASSEWLAGYTDTQYF. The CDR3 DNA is TGTGCCAGCAGTGAATGGCTAGCGGGCTACACAGATACGCAGTATTTT.